This TCR beta chain originates from a study of patients and donors after allogeneic stem cell transplantation. This clonotype was counted only a few times. TCRdb reprocessed the RT-PCR reads via MiXCR and lists one record per CDR3 protein. The sample yields about 960,000 distinct CDR3 sequences, roughly 18% seen once. V trimming: 4 bases; J trimming: 7 bases; junction bases outside the gene matches: 9. Germline V gives CDR1 MGHRA, CDR2 YSYEKL. The CDR3 is 16 residues long. This TCR was recovered from a human donor who was either an allogeneic HSCT recipient or a stem cell or donor lymphocyte infusion donor (not recorded which). It is not recorded whose cells these are; they may come from a transplant donor. Sequenced material: blood, either unsorted or a sorted T cell fraction (not recorded which). V gene TRBV4-1 combines with J gene TRBJ1-6; 8 bases map to TRBD1. The CDR3 DNA reads TGCGCCAGCAGCCTGGACAGGGCCGGTCGGAATTCACCCCTCCACTTT. This codes for CASSLDRAGRNSPLHF.